The present T cell receptor (beta chain) was sequenced within a study of memory B cells and T cells in multiple sclerosis. Here immunoSEQ multiplex PCR was the method, and the copy in TCRdb shows in-frame clones only, minus some. The sample holds about 15,000 clones, almost 70% seen once. Study findings and constraints: Normalization was needed because clone-set size differences affected shared clonotype counts.

Germline V gene sequence: CDR1 SGHVS, CDR2 FQNEAQ. V dropped 5 bases and J dropped 2; count of bases not matched to a gene: 19. This CDR3 has 20 residues. Comments on this clone: The antigen is undetermined.

This clonotype was obtained from a human donor with multiple sclerosis. V gene TRBV7-8 combines with J gene TRBJ2-1; 9 nucleotides agree with TRBD2. Sample: memory (CD45RO+) CD4+ T cells from blood. The CDR3 here is CASSENLLAGRRRAYNEQFF. As DNA, the CDR3 is TGTGCCAGCAGCGAAAACCTTCTAGCGGGAAGACGCCGGGCCTACAATGAGCAGTTCTTC.